This T cell receptor (beta chain) was recorded in a study of early T cells in non-severe SARS-CoV-2 infection (dated by TCRdb to the early 2020s). Study-level background: TCR sequencing used bulk RNA from unsorted whole blood, so alpha and beta chains could not be paired. What the research found in general, with its limitations: VDJdb matching was skewed toward anti-spike CD8 responses and likely underestimated virus-specific expansions by missing private and CD4 specificities.

This clonotype has ten or more counts. Its specific antigen is unknown. Base qualities are not recorded, but no much larger clone differs from it by a single base. V and J lose 8 bases and 5 bases, and a span of 21 bases separates them. Reading from cysteine to phenylalanine, the CDR3 counts 15 amino acids. Left in the record is the CDR3 DNA by itself, 45 bases read in frame from the first base. CDR1 and CDR2 (MNHEY, SMNVEV) derive from the germline V gene (reference sequence). Set within a cohort of healthcare workers in London, UK, this nested case-control study involved weekly PCR testing of nasopharyngeal swabs along with blood sampling. Healthcare workers were enrolled in the week of the UK lockdown, from 23 to 31 March 2020, and were followed every week for up to about 15 weeks. The library was made by 5' RACE. Sequencing was performed on a NextSeq 500. The TCR library protocol attached unique molecular identifiers to individual cDNA molecules to correct for sequencing error and PCR bias. Both TCR alpha and beta chains were sequenced, and tight co-correlation was observed between alpha and beta sequence abundances in each sample. Processing in the source paper ran as follows. V gene, J gene and CDR3 annotation of TCR sequences was performed with Decombinator V4. TCRs were defined as expanded if a significant change between any two time points was detected under a Poisson model with p below 0.0001. TCR abundances were normalised to the total number of TCRs sequenced in each sample and reported as counts per million. TRAV1-2 paired with TRAJ12, TRAJ20 or TRAJ33 defined MAIT TCRs, while TRAV10 paired with TRAJ18 defined iNKT TCRs. VDJdb, accessed 1 November 2021, was searched for CMV, EBV and SARS-CoV-2 annotated TCRs, with TCRs annotated for multiple antigens excluded. TCRdb's own reprocessing of the public reads used fastp at Q25 and MiXCR and kept productive beta chains. For every CDR3 protein sequence, its rows merge into one entry that carries the most common genes and DNA. The V and J calls and clone size come from TCRdb's table, not from the authors' own analysis. Recorded for this sample are tens of thousands of distinct CDR3 sequences; more than 5% of them occurred a single time. Clones ranked in the top ten supply roughly 15% of the sample.

Recombination connected TRBV27 to TRBJ2-5; the D gene is unclear. The TCR was taken from an adult who was a healthcare worker with PCR-confirmed SARS-CoV-2 infection or an uninfected control (not recorded which). The sample here was whole blood, taken at baseline. Here is the DNA: TGTGCCAGCGGCCCAACTGCCCGCACCGGGGAGACCCAGTACTTC. The encoded protein is CASGPTARTGETQYF.